This paragraph reports one TCR beta chain. What it binds is not known. The data derive from a study of cytomegalovirus exposure and HLA in healthy donors. The CDR3 contains 15 residues. CDR1 is MNHNS and CDR2 is SASEGT in the germline V gene. Deletions cut 1 base from V and 7 bases from J, with 13 bases between. Broader study findings: Among TCR beta chains, those listed as cytomegalovirus-associated numbered around 180. Cytomegalovirus status, reportedly, was diagnosed with high specificity and sensitivity by the classifier.

Profiling relied on immunoSEQ multiplex PCR, and the TCRdb table lists in-frame clones only, not all of them. The table records some 45,000 clones, nearly 95% of them present only once. This clonotype was obtained from a woman aged 18-29 years in good health and CMV-seropositive. Source material: PBMCs. The rearrangement uses TRBV6-1 and TRBJ1-4; D remains ambiguous. CDR3 residues: CASSEVVQYPEKLFF. The CDR3 nucleotides read TGTGCCAGCAGTGAAGTTGTGCAGTATCCTGAAAAACTGTTTTTT.